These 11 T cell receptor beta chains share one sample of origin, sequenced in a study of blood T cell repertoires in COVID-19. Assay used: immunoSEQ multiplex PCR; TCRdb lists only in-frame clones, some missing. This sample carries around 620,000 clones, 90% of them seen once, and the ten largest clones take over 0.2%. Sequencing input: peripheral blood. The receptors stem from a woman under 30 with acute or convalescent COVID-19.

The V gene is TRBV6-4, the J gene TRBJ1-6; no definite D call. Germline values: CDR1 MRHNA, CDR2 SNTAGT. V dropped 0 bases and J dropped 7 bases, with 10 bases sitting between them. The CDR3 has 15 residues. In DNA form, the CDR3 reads TGTGCCAGCAGTGACTCTGCAGGCGCCAATTCACCCCTCCACTTT. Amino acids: CASSDSAGANSPLHF.

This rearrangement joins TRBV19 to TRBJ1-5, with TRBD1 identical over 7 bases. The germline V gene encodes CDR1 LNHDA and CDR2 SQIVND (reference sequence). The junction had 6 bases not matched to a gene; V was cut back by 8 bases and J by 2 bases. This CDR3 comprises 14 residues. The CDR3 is CASGPGQGNQPQHF. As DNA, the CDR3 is TGTGCCAGTGGCCCCGGACAGGGCAATCAGCCCCAGCATTTT.

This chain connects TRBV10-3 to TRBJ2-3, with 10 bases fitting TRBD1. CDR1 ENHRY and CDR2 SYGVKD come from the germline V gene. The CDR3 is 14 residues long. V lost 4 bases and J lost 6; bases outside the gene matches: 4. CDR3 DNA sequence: TGTGCCATCAGTGGGGGACAGGGGACGGATACGCAGTATTTT. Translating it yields CAISGGQGTDTQYF.

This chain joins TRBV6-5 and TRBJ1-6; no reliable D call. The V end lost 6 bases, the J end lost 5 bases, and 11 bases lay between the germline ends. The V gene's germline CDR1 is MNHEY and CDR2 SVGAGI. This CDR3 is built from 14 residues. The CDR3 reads CASRLVTDNSPLHF. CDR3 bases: TGTGCCAGCAGACTGGTTACCGATAATTCACCCCTCCACTTT.

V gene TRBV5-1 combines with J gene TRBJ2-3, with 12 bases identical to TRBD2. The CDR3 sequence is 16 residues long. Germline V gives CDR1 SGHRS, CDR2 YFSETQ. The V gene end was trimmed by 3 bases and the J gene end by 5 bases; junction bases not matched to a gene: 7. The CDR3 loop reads CASSSPSGGVVDTQYF. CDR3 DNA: TGCGCCAGCAGCTCACCTAGCGGGGGGGTAGTAGATACGCAGTATTTT.

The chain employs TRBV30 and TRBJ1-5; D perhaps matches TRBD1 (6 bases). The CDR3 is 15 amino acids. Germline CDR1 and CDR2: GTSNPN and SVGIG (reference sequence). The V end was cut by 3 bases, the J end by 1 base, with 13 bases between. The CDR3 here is CAWSAFRGSNQPQHF. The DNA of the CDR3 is TGTGCCTGGAGCGCCTTCAGGGGCAGCAATCAGCCCCAGCATTTT.

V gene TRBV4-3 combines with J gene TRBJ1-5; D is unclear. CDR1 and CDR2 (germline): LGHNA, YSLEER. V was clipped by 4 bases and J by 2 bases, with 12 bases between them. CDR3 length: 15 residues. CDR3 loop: CASSRNRQGNQPQHF. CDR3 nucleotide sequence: TGCGCCAGCAGCCGAAACCGCCAGGGCAATCAGCCCCAGCATTTT.

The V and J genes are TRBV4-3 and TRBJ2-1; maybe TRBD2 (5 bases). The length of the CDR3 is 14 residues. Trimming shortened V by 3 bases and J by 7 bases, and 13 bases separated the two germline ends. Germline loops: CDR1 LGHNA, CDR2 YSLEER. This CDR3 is CASSQEALLNEQFF. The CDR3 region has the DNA TGCGCCAGCAGCCAGGAGGCACTGCTGAATGAGCAGTTCTTC.

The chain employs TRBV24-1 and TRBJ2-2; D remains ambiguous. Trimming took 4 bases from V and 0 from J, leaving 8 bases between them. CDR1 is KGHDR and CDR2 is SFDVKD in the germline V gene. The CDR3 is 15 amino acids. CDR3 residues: CATSESDTNTGELFF. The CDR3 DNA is TGTGCCACCAGTGAATCAGACACGAACACCGGGGAGCTGTTTTTT.

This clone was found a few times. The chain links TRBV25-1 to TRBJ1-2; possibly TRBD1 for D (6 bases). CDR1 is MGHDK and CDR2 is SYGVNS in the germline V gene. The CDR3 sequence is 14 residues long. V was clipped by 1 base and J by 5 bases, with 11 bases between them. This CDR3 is CASSEWAGVYGYTF. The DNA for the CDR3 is TGTGCCAGCAGTGAATGGGCAGGGGTTTATGGCTACACCTTC.

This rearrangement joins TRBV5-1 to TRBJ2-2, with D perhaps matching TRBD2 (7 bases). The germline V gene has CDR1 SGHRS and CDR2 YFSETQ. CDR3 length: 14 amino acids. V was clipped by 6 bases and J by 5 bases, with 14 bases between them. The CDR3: CASTTGRGTGELFF. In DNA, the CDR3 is TGCGCCAGCACTACAGGGAGGGGAACCGGGGAGCTGTTTTTT.